Given below is one T cell receptor (beta chain) in context. Its antigen remains undetermined. No base qualities exist here, and no much larger clone lies one base off it. Library preparation used the immunoSEQ multiplex PCR assay. For the multiplex PCR, a mixture combining 60 forward primers for TCR Vbeta segments and 13 reverse primers for TCR Jbeta segments was used. The CDR3 region of rearranged TCR beta genes was amplified from genomic DNA by a multiplex PCR assay. The amplified TCR beta libraries were sequenced on the Illumina HiSeq System as 87-base-pair reads. The paper's processing steps were these. In a later analysis, tens of millions of unique TCR beta chains were counted across the roughly 670 repertoires, and approximately 9.9 million of these chains were shared by at least two donors. Raw reads were error-corrected and collapsed into unique sequences with a nearest-neighbor algorithm that merged closely related sequences to remove PCR and sequencing errors. Alignment of CDR3 sequences to IMGT reference sequences was used to assign V, D and J gene segments. For a sequence to be retained, a match of at least six nucleotides to both a V gene segment and a J gene segment was required. Rearrangements were called productive when the CDR3 lacked stop codons and stayed in frame with V and J; all others were non-productive. CDR3 was defined according to IMGT convention as the region running from the second conserved V-encoded cysteine to the conserved J-encoded phenylalanine. In an earlier analysis of 587 of the donors, sequences lacking an unambiguous match to a single V gene segment were excluded. An earlier analysis of a few hundred of the donors classified V segments as functional when productive rearrangements were above 56.7% and as segregating when the standard deviation between donors was above 5%. A statistical classification framework was developed to diagnose cytomegalovirus status using the catalog of TCR beta chain sequences. In a later analysis, V and J genes were assigned by comparing TCR nucleotide sequences against IMGT/GENE-DB human TR gene sequences. Using the TCRdist pipeline, a later analysis assigned CDR3 sequences along with most-parsimonious VDJ recombination scenarios. In a later analysis, each TCR beta chain was defined by its CDR3 amino acid sequence together with its V-gene family, and reads lacking a unique V-gene family were excluded. To address suspected cross-contamination and a sequencing artifact, a later analysis removed roughly 580 highly shared, low-generation-probability nucleotide sequences. For each public chain, a later analysis derived a clonal expansion index from normalized ranks of inferred template counts within each repertoire. Generation probabilities in a later analysis came from a VDJ recombination model fitted to out-of-frame rearrangements, and those results were checked against IGoR. In a later analysis, hypergeometric tests were used to score TCR-TCR, TCR-HLA and TCR-CMV co-occurrence, with a repertoire-size bias correction applied to TCR pairs. False discovery rates were estimated in a later analysis by permuting HLA or CMV assignments 20 times. In a later analysis, co-occurring TCRs were grouped with DBSCAN, and TCRdist sequence similarity was added when clustering was performed within HLA-allele-positive subsets. Repertoires with fewer than 30,000 or more than 120,000 public chains, plus five repertoires with anomalous nucleotide sharing, were excluded from co-occurrence clustering. TCRdb holds this immuneACCESS table with in-frame rearrangements only. Some clones are missing; in checked studies, unresolved V genes explain under half, and the rest has no known cause. That table is the source of V, J and clone size, and D and trimming were worked out from the DNA. The sample includes about 160,000 clones, with around 76% observed a single time. 1% of the sample is held by the ten biggest clonotypes.

The trim is 2 bases for V and 4 bases for J, with a gap of 15 bases between the germline ends. CDR1 is given as SGHRS and CDR2 as YFSETQ, both from the germline V gene. From the cysteine through the phenylalanine, the CDR3 covers 15 amino acids. Of all the DNA, just the CDR3 is kept, 45 bases in frame from base 1. In total, about 650 healthy bone marrow donors made up the cohort. All cohort members were sampled while nominally healthy, although unrecorded immune exposures were likely present. The donor tested CMV seronegative and was one of the 352 seronegative cohort members. A peripheral blood sample was provided by each donor, and peripheral blood mononuclear cells were used for TCR beta sequencing. Genomic DNA extraction from the blood cell samples was performed with the Qiagen DNeasy Blood Extraction Kit. These data belong to a study of cytomegalovirus exposure and HLA in healthy donors (TCRdb year 2017). Regarding the study in general: According to an earlier analysis of 587 of the donors, 150 million to 200 million T cells yielded 90 million to 130 million unique TCR beta sequences and 276 Gb of sequence data. All discovery cohort repertoires had been generated using a single sequencing platform. Genome-wide SNP genotypes for about three fifths of the roughly 670 donors were used in a later genetic analysis, which treated that subset as a discovery cohort. Roughly 5 DR-DQ haplotypes were handled as single units for association and clustering, since linkage in the cohort was strong. HLA typing covered class I and class II loci at four-digit resolution. Roughly 300 gigabases of sequencing data and 91 million or so unique TCR sequences made up an early release that covered approximately 650 HLA-typed donors. The later analysis used no new phenotypic data to find candidate immune exposures, relying instead on TCR beta sequences and their occurrence across donors. In an earlier analysis of 500 to 650 of the donors, high-throughput TCR beta sequencing was used to judge whether each TCR beta V gene segment behaved as functional or pseudogenic. Alongside the repertoire data, information on donor age, sex, ethnicity and CMV serostatus was compiled. The aim of the study was to test whether cataloging public T cell receptors could identify signatures of past pathogen exposure. High-throughput TCR immunosequencing, statistical association of individual TCRs with disease status, and machine learning were combined to predict cytomegalovirus infection status. The number of donors typed differed by locus, with roughly 629-640 for A, B, C, DRB1 and DQB1, around 500 for DQA1, over 600 for DPA1, and 472 for DPB1. The study used immunosequencing to profile the T cell repertoires of several hundred subjects and linked those repertoires to cytomegalovirus serostatus. On average, around 230,000 unique TCR beta nucleotide sequences were sequenced per donor among 398 genotyped donors of the cohort, with roughly a sixth of those sequences being non-productive. A later analysis re-examined previously published TCR beta repertoires from roughly 650 donors and added high-resolution HLA genotyping to investigate patterns of TCR occurrence. A separate validation cohort of more than 100 different subjects was used in addition to the 666-subject first cohort. The genetic ancestry cluster associated with self-reported Caucasian donors included over 80% of the roughly 390 genotyped donors.

The paper as a whole reports these results and caveats: Because some donors lacked HLA typing at each locus, the association tests relied only on the typed subset. Broadly in line with IMGT annotations, most TCR beta V segments showed up in productive rearrangements about 90% or about 30% of the time in an earlier analysis of around 550 of the donors. Some IMGT-functional V segments, including TRBV6-2 and TRBV6-3, could not be told apart with the 87-base-pair reads, so those segments were excluded. In this cohort, only TCR beta chains were sequenced, and detectable features were limited by the absence of alpha or paired-chain data. Most TCR sequences were seen in very few donors, while some public TCRs were found in many individuals. Compared with equally common non-associated chains, HLA-associated TCR beta chains in a later analysis were more clonally expanded and had lower generation probabilities. V-gene and J-gene trimming of TCR beta chains was associated with a missense DCLRE1C variant in a later genetic analysis, and the association was replicated in an independent cohort. It was suggested by the authors that the approach could potentially be generalized to other disease states and immunological phenotypes. The sequencing pipeline was judged likely to have produced a cluster of highly shared sequence variants as a technical artifact. A further reported finding was that TCR beta sequences accurately predicted the HLA-A and HLA-B alleles for most subjects in the first cohort. According to a later genetic analysis, donors in an Asian-associated ancestry cluster had fewer N-insertions in productive TCRs than the roughly 660-donor mean. Linkage disequilibrium might explain the correlated functional status among segregating V segments, but an unknown experimental factor could not be ruled out. Three of the identified cytomegalovirus-associated TCR beta chains were confirmed in vitro to be specific for cytomegalovirus antigens. In the study, approximately 160 TCR beta chains were listed as associated with cytomegalovirus. The classifier was reported to diagnose cytomegalovirus status with high specificity and sensitivity in both the original cohort and the validation cohort. Strong co-occurrence of HLA alleles, especially DR and DQ, made assigning TCR associations to individual alleles difficult. A later analysis found that most CMV-associated TCR beta chains appeared HLA-restricted, with HLA associations seemingly driven largely by CMV exposure. CMV serostatus was the only immune exposure information available for the cohort. Sequencing depth was assumed to be roughly uniform across donors in the presence/absence analyses, though that assumption may not hold. Because counts were too low, seventeen rarely observed V segments, including chromosome 9 orphons, were excluded from the earlier analysis of roughly 580 of the donors. A later analysis found that TCR association rates varied across HLA loci, with DRB1 alleles showing the most associated TCRs and HLA-C alleles the fewest. A later analysis reported that several top co-occurrence clusters appeared linked to parvovirus B19, influenza, CMV and Epstein-Barr virus. In a later analysis, 16,951 TCR beta sequences were associated with specific HLA alleles at a false discovery rate of 0.05.

The receptor comes from a woman aged 40 to 50 in good health and CMV-seronegative. The specimen sequenced was PBMCs. The sequence links TRBV5-1 to TRBJ1-2; TRBD1 could be the D gene, as 6 bases match. The CDR3 here reads CASSFGPDSIYGYTF. The bases read TGCGCCAGCAGCTTCGGGCCGGACAGTATCTATGGCTACACCTTC.